Each of the 11 T cell receptor beta chains below was sequenced from the same sample in a study of shared clonotypes between healthy human individuals. Repertoires were generated with immunoSEQ multiplex PCR, while TCRdb's copy carries only in-frame clones and drops some. Of more than 550,000 clones in the sample, around 70% were seen once. The sample was memory CD4+ T cells sorted from blood. Subset meaning: CD45RA-negative fraction. The origin of the receptors is a woman in her 30s in good health.

This chain joins TRBV29-1 and TRBJ2-1; TRBD2 is a possible D gene (6 bases). There are 10 residues in the CDR3. V lost 6 bases and J lost 7, with 7 bases in between. Germline CDR1 is SQVTM and CDR2 is ANQGSEA. The CDR3 DNA is TGCAGCGTACGGGGGAATGAGCAGTTCTTC. It translates to CSVRGNEQFF.

This clone was picked up many times. The CDR3 DNA reads as TGTGCCAGTAGTTCGGGGACAGTTAGCACAGATACGCAGTATTTT. It specifies CASSSGTVSTDTQYF. The rearrangement joins TRBV19 to TRBJ2-3; 7 bases line up with TRBD1. Looked up from germline, CDR1 is LNHDA and CDR2 is SQIVND (reference sequence). This CDR3 has 15 residues. The V segment lost 5 bases and the J segment 0 bases; nucleotides outside the gene matches: 5.

This rearrangement joins TRBV28 to TRBJ1-3; D may be TRBD1 (5 bases). Germline-derived CDR1 and CDR2 are MDHEN and SYDVKM. This CDR3 has 15 amino acids. V dropped 3 bases and J dropped 5 bases, with 14 bases sitting between them. Here the CDR3 reads CASSFRSWDRNTIYF. CDR3 coding DNA: TGTGCCAGCAGTTTCAGGTCCTGGGACCGAAACACCATATATTTT. Drawing the rest from reference TRBV28 and TRBJ1-3, the complete variable domain is DVKVTQSSRYLVKRTGEKVFLECVQDMDHENMFWYRQDPGLGLRLIYFSYDVKMKEKGDIPEGYSVSREKKERFSLILESASTNQTSMYLCASSFRSWDRNTIYFGEGSWLTVV.

This clone has only a few counts. The chain is built from TRBV29-1 and TRBJ2-1; D call uncertain. Deletions cut 0 bases from V and 1 base from J, with 7 bases between. The CDR3 totals 14 residues. Per germline, CDR1 SQVTM and CDR2 ANQGSEA. The DNA of the CDR3 is TGCAGCGTTGAAGAACAACTTTCCTACAATGAGCAGTTCTTC. As protein: CSVEEQLSYNEQFF.

The chain links TRBV19 to TRBJ1-5; D gene uncertain. The CDR3 totals 14 residues. Germline V CDR1 and CDR2: LNHDA, SQIVND (reference sequence). Trimming removed 3 bases at V and 4 bases at J, with 10 bases between. The CDR3 is CASSIGQKNQPQHF. The CDR3 region has the DNA TGTGCCAGTAGTATCGGGCAGAAGAATCAGCCCCAGCATTTT.

This chain joins TRBV27 and TRBJ1-1, with D possibly TRBD1 on 5 matching bases. Trimming left V 6 bases short and J 1 base short, with 6 bases between. Germline CDR1 MNHEY, CDR2 SMNVEV (reference sequence). The CDR3 has 12 residues. CDR3 coding DNA: TGTGCCAGCAGGGGGCGGAACACTGAAGCTTTCTTT. Translation gives CASRGRNTEAFF.

V and J are TRBV4-2 and TRBJ1-2; the D is unclear. The V end was cut by 0 bases, the J end by 7 bases, with 18 bases between. Germline CDR1 is LGHNA and CDR2 is YNFKEQ. The CDR3 runs 16 residues. CDR3 DNA sequence: TGTGCCAGCAGCCAAGATTTATGGGGTTCCCAAGGTGGCTACACCTTC. Translating gives CASSQDLWGSQGGYTF.

This clone came up once. In DNA form, the CDR3 reads TGTGCCAGCAGCCTACAATGGGGGGGTTACAATGAGCAGTTCTTC. Translation: CASSLQWGGYNEQFF. The chain links TRBV7-2 to TRBJ2-1; 7 bases agree with TRBD2. Germline CDR1 and CDR2: SGHTA and FQGNSA. This CDR3 is built from 15 residues. Trimming removed 5 bases from V and 4 bases from J; junction bases left unmatched: 8.

This chain joins TRBV5-6 and TRBJ1-2; 8 positions match TRBD1. The CDR3 totals 16 residues. Germline CDR1 reads SGHDT; CDR2 reads YYEEEE. The V and J ends lost 4 bases and 4 bases, in that order; junction bases with no gene match: 12. CDR3 protein: CASSPLGRGHGYGYTF. In DNA, the CDR3 is TGTGCCAGCAGCCCTTTGGGCAGGGGGCACGGCTATGGCTACACCTTC.

DNA of the CDR3: TGTGCCAGCAGTTTACAACAGGGAGGAGCTTTCTTT. Translated, it gives CASSLQQGGAFF. V and J are TRBV28 and TRBJ1-1; maybe TRBD1 (6 bases). The V end lost 2 bases, the J end lost 10 bases, and 11 bases lay between the germline ends. The germline V gene encodes CDR1 MDHEN and CDR2 SYDVKM. The CDR3 contains 12 residues.

A few counts support this clone. This chain links TRBV5-4 with TRBJ2-3; D might be TRBD2 (5 bases). V lost 0 bases and J 2 bases, leaving 13 bases between the germline ends. The length of the CDR3 is 16 residues. In germline, CDR1 is SGHNT, CDR2 YYREEE (reference sequence). This CDR3 reads CASSLGRRRATDTQYF. The DNA for the CDR3 is TGTGCCAGCAGCTTGGGTCGGAGGAGAGCCACAGATACGCAGTATTTT.